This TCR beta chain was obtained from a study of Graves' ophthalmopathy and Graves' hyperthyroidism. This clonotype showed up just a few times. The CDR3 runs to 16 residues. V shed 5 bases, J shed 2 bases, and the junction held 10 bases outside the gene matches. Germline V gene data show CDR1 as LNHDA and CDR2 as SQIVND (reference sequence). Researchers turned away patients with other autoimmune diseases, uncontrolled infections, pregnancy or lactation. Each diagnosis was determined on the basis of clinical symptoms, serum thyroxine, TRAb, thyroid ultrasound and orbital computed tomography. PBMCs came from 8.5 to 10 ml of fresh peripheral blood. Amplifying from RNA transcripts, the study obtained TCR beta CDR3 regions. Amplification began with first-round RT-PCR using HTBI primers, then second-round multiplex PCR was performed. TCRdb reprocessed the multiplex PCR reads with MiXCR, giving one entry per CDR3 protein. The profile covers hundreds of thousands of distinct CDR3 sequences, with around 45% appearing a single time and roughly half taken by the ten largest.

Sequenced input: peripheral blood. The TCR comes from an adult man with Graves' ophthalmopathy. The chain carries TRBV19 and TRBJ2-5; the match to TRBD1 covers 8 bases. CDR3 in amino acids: CASSATGTGRQETQYF. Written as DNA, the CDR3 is TGTGCCAGTAGTGCGACCGGGACAGGTCGTCAAGAGACCCAGTACTTC.